The T cell receptor (beta chain) described here comes from a study of T cells in Graves' hyperthyroidism and ophthalmopathy. This clonotype occurred once. What it binds is not known. Not enrolled were patients with uncontrolled infection, other autoimmune disease, pregnancy or lactation. Clinicians diagnosed patients from clinical symptoms, serum thyroxine and TRAb, thyroid ultrasound and orbital computed tomography. Trimming stripped 2 bases from V and 7 bases from J, with 17 bases between. The CDR3 runs 15 residues. Whole-study results and caveats: Most clonotypes that expanded in the thyroid above 0.001 also showed up in blood. Ophthalmopathy and stable hyperthyroidism were separated by a 13 V-J model.

The CDR3 regions of TCR beta were amplified from RNA transcripts. The primer set for the first-round RT-PCR of the TCR CDR3 was HTBI. TCRdb itself ran the multiplex PCR reads through MiXCR, one entry per CDR3 protein. This sample has hundreds of thousands of distinct CDR3 sequences, with less than 45% found just once. Source material: peripheral blood or thyroid tissue (not recorded which). The J gene is TRBJ1-1, the V gene TRBV12-3 or TRBV12-4; D is possibly TRBD1 (5 bases). The sequence was collected from an adult man with Graves' disease, either hyperthyroidism or ophthalmopathy (not recorded which). CDR3 loop: CASSLLFAGRDEAFF. The CDR3 DNA reads TGTGCCAGCAGTTTACTGTTCGCAGGGAGGGATGAAGCTTTCTTT.